This T cell receptor (beta chain) stems from a study of control samples from healthy donors and cancer patients. This table comes from immunoSEQ multiplex PCR, and its TCRdb copy is limited to in-frame clones, with some not included. The sample contains under 200,000 clones, around 93% of which appear only once. Germline lookup yields CDR1 MGHDK and CDR2 SYGVNS. Trimming removed 2 bases from V and 4 bases from J, with 6 bases in between. The CDR3 loop spans 12 amino acids. The sample was blood. The V call is TRBV25-1, the J call TRBJ2-7; D gene ambiguous. The receptor's source is a woman between 55 and 75 years old in good health. This CDR3 reads CASSETGYEQYF. CDR3 DNA sequence: TGTGCCAGCAGTGAAACGGGTTACGAGCAGTACTTC.